The sequence of this T cell receptor (beta chain) was determined in a study of blood T cell repertoires in COVID-19. Study context: Sources were T cells, B-cell-depleted T cells, or PBMCs; the material itself was cDNA or gDNA.

Clones were read by immunoSEQ multiplex PCR, and TCRdb kept only the in-frame ones, dropping some. The data show 95,000 to 150,000 clones, less than 90% seen once. Germline V gives CDR1 SEHNR, CDR2 FQNEAQ (reference sequence). This CDR3 is built from 16 residues. The ends lost 5 bases at V and 2 bases at J; junction bases unmatched: 9. This clonotype was obtained from a man at least 80 years old with active or convalescent COVID-19. Material: peripheral blood. V usage is TRBV7-9 and J usage is TRBJ2-1; TRBD1 matches 7 bases. The CDR3 DNA sequence: TGTGCCAGCAGCACCCCCGTAGGGGGCGCCTACAATGAGCAGTTCTTC. Translated, it gives CASSTPVGGAYNEQFF.